One and the same sample provided the 31 T cell receptor beta chains below, sequenced in a study of T cell responses to AZD1222 COVID-19 vaccine. TCRdb keeps only in-frame clones here, not all; method: immunoSEQ multiplex PCR. The table has some 80,000 clones, about nine tenths seen once. Source: peripheral blood, taken 28 days after the second dose of the MenACWY control vaccine. The receptor set was obtained from an adult who received the MenACWY meningococcal vaccine as a control.

This clone was seen once. CDR3 in DNA: TGTGCCAGCAGCTTAGACCCGCCCGGCGGGTTCAGGACCTACGAGCAGTACTTC. Residues: CASSLDPPGGFRTYEQYF. This sequence joins TRBV7-9 and TRBJ2-7, with D possibly TRBD2 on 5 matching bases. Trimming cost V 1 base and J 2 bases, with 21 bases left between them. Germline CDR1 is SEHNR and CDR2 is FQNEAQ (reference sequence). CDR3 length: 18 amino acids.

The chain joins TRBV7-2 to TRBJ1-2; D is possibly TRBD1 (5 bases). Trimming shortened V by 0 bases and J by 7 bases, and 9 bases separated the two germline ends. The CDR3 loop spans 13 amino acids. CDR1 and CDR2 from the germline V gene are SGHTA and FQGNSA. The CDR3 spells CASSLAGAGGYTF. CDR3 DNA sequence: TGTGCCAGCAGCTTAGCTGGGGCCGGTGGCTACACCTTC.

This clone showed up just once. The chain is built from TRBV3-1 (or the pseudogene TRBV3-2) and TRBJ1-1; TRBD1 might be the D (5 bases). The CDR3 loop spans 19 amino acids. Looked up from germline, CDR1 is LGHDT and CDR2 is YNNKEL (reference sequence). Deletions cut 0 bases from V and 0 bases from J, with 20 bases between. CDR3 coding DNA: TGTGCCAGCAGCCAAGAAAGGGGTGGCTTTGCCCTGATGAACACTGAAGCTTTCTTT. It is translated as CASSQERGGFALMNTEAFF.

This clone was picked up one time. The chain couples TRBV28 to TRBJ1-3; D is perhaps TRBD1 (6 bases). This CDR3 is 16 amino acids long. CDR1 is MDHEN and CDR2 is SYDVKM in the germline V gene. Deletions cut 5 bases from V and 4 bases from J, with 18 bases between. CDR3 protein: CASSLGTGNLGNTIYF. CDR3 coding DNA: TGTGCCAGCAGTCTAGGTACAGGGAACCTAGGAAACACCATATATTTT.

The chain is built from TRBV25-1 and TRBJ1-1; D might be TRBD1 (5 bases). V lost 5 bases and J lost 8, with 21 bases in between. Germline CDR1 and CDR2: MGHDK and SYGVNS. This CDR3 has 15 residues. Here the CDR3 reads CASSPSGGLYLEAFF. CDR3 nucleotides: TGTGCCAGCAGTCCCTCGGGGGGTCTATATCTGGAAGCTTTCTTT.

The V gene is TRBV28, the J gene TRBJ2-7, with no clear D. Germline V CDR1 and CDR2: MDHEN, SYDVKM. With 6 bases removed from V and 1 base from J, the gap between germline ends came to 4 bases. The CDR3 covers 11 residues. The CDR3 loop reads CASRTSYEQYF. Here the CDR3 DNA reads TGTGCCAGCAGGACATCCTACGAGCAGTACTTC.

This chain uses TRBV10-3 with TRBJ1-2; D not certain. The CDR3 length is 14 residues. Germline loops: CDR1 ENHRY, CDR2 SYGVKD. V was cut by 6 bases and J by 8 bases, with 19 bases left in between. This chain's CDR3 is CAISEKRGEQGYTF. The CDR3 DNA reads as TGTGCCATCAGCGAAAAACGGGGAGAACAGGGCTACACCTTC.

The gene calls are TRBV2 and TRBJ2-7, with TRBD1 identical over 9 bases. Germline trimming cut 4 bases from V and 4 bases from J; bases unmatched to any gene: 2. CDR3 size: 13 residues. Germline CDR1 is SNHLY and CDR2 is FYNNEI. CDR3 nucleotide sequence: TGTGCCAGCAGTGGGGGACAGGGTTACGAGCAGTACTTC. It specifies CASSGGQGYEQYF.

This chain links TRBV5-1 with TRBJ1-1; D remains unclear. The V end lost 2 bases, the J end lost 2 bases, and 4 bases lay between the germline ends. Germline assignment: CDR1 SGHRS and CDR2 YFSETQ. The CDR3 sequence is 12 residues long. The CDR3 DNA is TGCGCCAGCAGCTTTGATAACACTGAAGCTTTCTTT. Protein sequence: CASSFDNTEAFF.

This clone appeared once. The chain combines TRBV30 with TRBJ1-1; unclear D gene. Trimming removed 2 bases at V and 7 bases at J, with 11 bases between. This CDR3 has 12 amino acids. CDR1 GTSNPN and CDR2 SVGIG come from the germline V gene (reference sequence). CDR3 loop: CAWSPPWDEAFF. CDR3 coding DNA: TGTGCCTGGAGTCCACCATGGGATGAAGCTTTCTTT.

This sequence joins TRBV5-8 and TRBJ1-5; 7 bases are a match to TRBD1. The CDR3 totals 15 residues. The V gene end was trimmed by 3 bases and the J gene end by 6 bases; junction bases not matched to a gene: 9. The germline V gene has CDR1 SGHTS and CDR2 YDEGEE. CDR3 bases: TGTGCCAGCAGCTCGGGACAGTTATTCTTTCAGCCCCAGCATTTT. Its protein product is CASSSGQLFFQPQHF.

CDR3 nucleotide sequence: TGTGCCAGCAGTCCCTCTGGCCCTCGGGGCTCCTACAATGAGCAGTTCTTC. Encoded protein: CASSPSGPRGSYNEQFF. The chain links TRBV28 to TRBJ2-1; a possible D gene is TRBD2 (5 bases). Germline V gene lookup returns CDR1 MDHEN and CDR2 SYDVKM. The germline V and J ends were trimmed by 5 bases and 0 bases, with 17 bases remaining between them. The CDR3 is made up of 17 amino acids.

The chain carries TRBV30 and TRBJ2-2; no clear D. Trimming shortened V by 0 bases and J by 6 bases, and 8 bases separated the two germline ends. CDR3 length: 13 amino acids. The germline CDR1 and CDR2 sequences are GTSNPN and SVGIG (reference sequence). CDR3 loop: CAWSVLISGELFF. In DNA, the CDR3 is TGTGCCTGGAGTGTACTAATTTCCGGGGAGCTGTTTTTT.

This clone is a singleton in its sample. The chain joins TRBV19 to TRBJ1-1, with D tentatively TRBD1 (6 bases). The CDR3 covers 16 residues. Trimming shortened V by 6 bases and J by 4 bases, and 21 bases separated the two germline ends. CDR1 and CDR2 (germline): LNHDA, SQIVND (reference sequence). CDR3 sequence: CASRDRDPAGGTEAFF. The CDR3 bases are TGTGCCAGTAGGGACAGAGACCCCGCTGGGGGCACTGAAGCTTTCTTT.

The chain has TRBV5-3 and TRBJ1-4; D gene ambiguous. TRBV5-3 is noted as an ORF with a role that remains uncertain. The length of the CDR3 is 16 residues. V was shortened by 0 bases and J by 4 bases, with 13 bases between the two germline ends. CDR3 in DNA: TGTGCCAGAAGCTTGGCCGGAAAGCCCGTTAATGAAAAACTGTTTTTT. This sequence encodes CARSLAGKPVNEKLFF.

The chain combines TRBV4-3 with TRBJ2-6; D is unclear. V lost 4 bases and J lost 1, with 17 bases in between. The CDR3 covers 18 residues. Germline CDR1 LGHNA, CDR2 YSLEER. Written as DNA, the CDR3 is TGCGCCAGCAGCCGCGTTGTTCGGTCGGCTTCTGGGGCCAACGTCCTGACTTTC. Residues: CASSRVVRSASGANVLTF.

This chain connects TRBV5-1 to TRBJ1-5; D is perhaps TRBD1 (6 bases). With 0 bases removed from V and 5 bases from J, the gap between germline ends came to 12 bases. Germline lookup yields CDR1 SGHRS and CDR2 YFSETQ. The CDR3 runs to 15 residues. The CDR3, as DNA: TGCGCCAGCAGCTTGGGGACAGAGAAATATCAGCCCCAGCATTTT. Translation: CASSLGTEKYQPQHF.

The chain joins TRBV6-1 to TRBJ1-5, with D unclear. Per germline, CDR1 MNHNS and CDR2 SASEGT. The length of the CDR3 is 17 residues. V was shortened by 2 bases and J by 0 bases, with 14 bases between the two germline ends. CDR3 nucleotides: TGTGCCAGCAGTGAAAGTTGGGCACCAACTAGCAATCAGCCCCAGCATTTT. Its translation: CASSESWAPTSNQPQHF.

J is TRBJ1-4 and V is TRBV18; D is ambiguous. V was trimmed by 2 bases and J by 8 bases, leaving 12 bases between them. Germline V lookup: CDR1 KGHSH, CDR2 LQKENI. The CDR3 covers 14 residues. The chain's CDR3 is CASSPEVLKEKLFF. The CDR3 bases are TGTGCCAGCTCACCAGAGGTGTTGAAGGAAAAACTGTTTTTT.

This clone is a singleton in its sample. This chain uses TRBV25-1 with TRBJ2-2; 10 bases fit TRBD1. The CDR3 covers 14 residues. Germline lookup yields CDR1 MGHDK and CDR2 SYGVNS. The J segment lost 6 bases and the V segment lost 4 bases, leaving 2 bases of the junction unmatched. The DNA of the CDR3 is TGTGCCAGCAGTGGGGGGACAGGGGCCGGGGAGCTGTTTTTT. Its protein is CASSGGTGAGELFF.

This clone was observed a single time. This chain connects TRBV18 to TRBJ2-1; D assignment may be TRBD1 or TRBD2 (5 bases each). The germline V gene has CDR1 KGHSH and CDR2 LQKENI. CDR3 length equals 14 residues. Trimming stripped 9 bases from V and 7 bases from J, with 19 bases between. CDR3 coding DNA: TGTGCCAGTTGCCAACTAGGGGCGGCGAATGAGCAGTTCTTC. Its protein is CASCQLGAANEQFF.

This clone was recorded only once. V and J are TRBV5-6 and TRBJ2-2, with a weak D call TRBD1 (5 bases). From germline, CDR1 is SGHDT and CDR2 YYEEEE. The V end lost 2 bases, the J end lost 3 bases, and 17 bases lay between the germline ends. The CDR3 is 17 residues long. CDR3 in amino acids: CASSLPWGRQDTGELFF. The CDR3 bases are TGTGCCAGCAGCTTACCCTGGGGCAGGCAAGACACCGGGGAGCTGTTTTTT.

The chain has TRBV12-3 or TRBV12-4 and TRBJ1-4; D gene ambiguous. The CDR3 is 12 amino acids. Trimming cost V 6 bases and J 8 bases, with 10 bases left between them. CDR3 DNA: TGTGCCAGCAGGACTGGTGGAGAAAAACTGTTTTTT. This translates into CASRTGGEKLFF.

The chain uses TRBV7-9 and TRBJ1-2; TRBD1 aligns across 8 bases. The germline V gene has CDR1 SEHNR and CDR2 FQNEAQ (reference sequence). After removal of 2 bases from V and 1 base from J, the junction contained 6 bases not matched to a gene. The CDR3 is 16 amino acids. For the CDR3, the DNA is TGTGCCAGCAGCTTAAGTCAGGGGGCGAGTAACTATGGCTACACCTTC. Translating it yields CASSLSQGASNYGYTF. The whole variable domain, filled in from reference TRBV7-9 and TRBJ1-2, reads DTGVSQNPRHKITKRGQNVTFRCDPISEHNRLYWYRQTLGQGPEFLTYFQNEAQLEKSRLLSDRFSAERPKGSFSTLEIQRTEQGDSAMYLCASSLSQGASNYGYTFGSGTRLTVV.

The chain combines TRBV5-6 with TRBJ1-1, with 8 bases that match TRBD1. This CDR3 contains 15 residues. Germline-derived CDR1 and CDR2 are SGHDT and YYEEEE. J was trimmed by 6 bases and V by 1 base; bases with no gene match: 8. CDR3 loop: CASSLSGGTGSEAFF. The CDR3 nucleotides are TGTGCCAGCAGCTTGTCGGGGGGGACAGGATCTGAAGCTTTCTTT.

This clone was detected only a few times. This chain uses TRBV5-1 with TRBJ2-7; D unresolved. Trimming cost V 0 bases and J 3 bases, with 7 bases left between them. Germline assignment: CDR1 SGHRS and CDR2 YFSETQ. The CDR3 is made up of 13 amino acids. This CDR3 reads CASSLDGDYEQYF. CDR3 coding DNA: TGCGCCAGCAGCTTGGATGGGGACTACGAGCAGTACTTC.

The genes are TRBV29-1 and TRBJ2-3; D may correspond to TRBD1 or TRBD2 (5 bases each). The CDR3 runs 14 residues. V was shortened by 7 bases and J by 4 bases, with 18 bases between the two germline ends. The germline CDR1 and CDR2 sequences are SQVTM and ANQGSEA. CDR3 bases: TGCAGCGGCGGCGGCGGGCAGGGAGCAGATACGCAGTATTTT. Amino acid sequence: CSGGGGQGADTQYF.

The chain combines TRBV30 with TRBJ2-1; a possible D gene is TRBD2 (6 bases). Trimming took 3 bases from V and 3 from J, leaving 15 bases between them. Germline values: CDR1 GTSNPN, CDR2 SVGIG (reference sequence). The CDR3 consists of 15 residues. CDR3 in DNA: TGTGCCTGGAGGAACCGGGAGCTATACTACAATGAGCAGTTCTTC. This sequence encodes CAWRNRELYYNEQFF. Using reference TRBV30 and TRBJ2-1 for the parts outside the CDR3, the full variable domain is SQTIHQWPATLVQPVGSPLSLECTVEGTSNPNLYWYRQAAGRGLQLLFYSVGIGQISSEVPQNLSASRPQDRQFILSSKKLLLSDSGFYLCAWRNRELYYNEQFFGPGTRLTVL.

This clone was recorded a few times. The chain uses TRBV6-1 and TRBJ1-2; D might be TRBD1 (6 bases). The CDR3 loop spans 14 amino acids. The germline V gene has CDR1 MNHNS and CDR2 SASEGT. V was shortened by 0 bases and J by 5 bases, with 10 bases between the two germline ends. CDR3 in DNA: TGTGCCAGCAGTGAAGCAGGGACACTGTATGGCTACACCTTC. Amino acids: CASSEAGTLYGYTF.

V usage is TRBV10-3 and J usage is TRBJ2-3, with D possibly being TRBD2 (5 bases). The germline CDR1 and CDR2 sequences are ENHRY and SYGVKD. V lost 5 bases to trimming and J lost 0 bases, with 12 bases between them. The CDR3 spans 15 residues. For the CDR3, the DNA is TGTGCCATCAGTACAAGCGGATCTAGCACAGATACGCAGTATTTT. The encoded protein is CAISTSGSSTDTQYF.

The rearrangement uses TRBV7-8 and TRBJ2-7, with D hard to call. The germline V and J ends were trimmed by 1 base and 0 bases, with 13 bases remaining between them. CDR3 length: 16 residues. The germline V gene has CDR1 SGHVS and CDR2 FQNEAQ. CDR3 DNA: TGTGCCAGCAGCTTAGATGTGGGGAAAGCCTCCTACGAGCAGTACTTC. Amino acids: CASSLDVGKASYEQYF.